Each of the 32 T cell receptor beta chains below was sequenced from the same sample in a study of OX40 agonist ivuxolimab in advanced cancers. Clones were sequenced by immunoSEQ multiplex PCR, and TCRdb holds only the in-frame ones, with some missing. The table lists tens of thousands of clones, more than 65% of them singletons, with 25% to 30% in the top ten. The material sequenced was CD4+ or CD8+ T cells sorted from blood, taken in a trial of the OX40 agonist ivuxolimab. The receptors derive from an adult with an advanced solid tumor such as melanoma, head and neck, liver or kidney cancer.

This clone came up once. This sample also contains other DNA sequences that code for the same CDR3. The J gene is TRBJ2-7, the V gene TRBV5-1; a possible D gene is TRBD2 (6 bases). V lost 0 bases to trimming and J lost 3 bases, with 10 bases between them. Germline CDR1 SGHRS, CDR2 YFSETQ. The CDR3 runs 14 residues. The CDR3 reads CASSLEQGGYEQYF. CDR3 DNA: TGCGCCAGCAGCTTGGAGCAGGGAGGCTACGAGCAGTACTTC.

This clone was observed a handful of times. The J gene is TRBJ2-7, the V gene TRBV28; D might be TRBD1 (7 bases). Germline CDR1 and CDR2: MDHEN and SYDVKM. CDR3 size: 15 residues. Trimming took 5 bases from V and 3 from J, leaving 17 bases between them. The CDR3 spells CASSLEGAQGYEQYF. The CDR3 region has the DNA TGTGCCAGCAGTCTGGAGGGGGCGCAGGGCTACGAGCAGTACTTC.

As concerns this clone: The same CDR3 arises from other DNA sequences in this sample as well. The chain joins TRBV28 to TRBJ1-2, with 7 bases identical to TRBD1. The CDR3 contains 11 residues. Germline V gene data show CDR1 as MDHEN and CDR2 as SYDVKM. V lost 6 bases and J lost 7; bases outside the gene matches: 2. The CDR3 sequence is CASRTGFGYTF. In nucleotides, the CDR3 is TGTGCCAGCAGGACAGGGTTTGGCTACACCTTC.

The J gene is TRBJ1-2, the V gene TRBV15, with 7 nucleotides matching TRBD1. The ends lost 4 bases at V and 8 bases at J; junction bases unmatched: 7. CDR1 and CDR2 (germline): LNHNV, YYDKDF (reference sequence). The CDR3 sequence is 13 residues long. CDR3 DNA: TGTGCCACCAGCAAAGGACAGGCTCGGGGCTACACCTTC. Translated, it gives CATSKGQARGYTF.

This clone turned up a few times. The chain employs TRBV28 and TRBJ2-7; TRBD1 might be the D (7 bases). Per the germline V gene, CDR1 is MDHEN and CDR2 is SYDVKM. This CDR3 is built from 15 residues. V was cut by 6 bases and J by 5 bases, with 20 bases left in between. DNA of the CDR3: TGTGCCAGCAGCCCCATAGGAGGGGGCGGGCACGAGCAGTACTTC. Residues: CASSPIGGGGHEQYF.

The J gene is TRBJ2-1, the V gene TRBV5-5, with D uncertain. The CDR3 has 12 amino acids. Trimming left V 0 bases short and J 5 bases short, with 3 bases between. Per the germline V gene, CDR1 is SGHKS and CDR2 is YYEKEE (reference sequence). The CDR3: CASSLVDNEQFF. In DNA, the CDR3 is TGTGCCAGCAGCTTGGTGGACAATGAGCAGTTCTTC.

This chain connects TRBV6-6 to TRBJ1-5; 7 nucleotides agree with TRBD1. The trim removed 1 base at V and 6 bases at J, leaving 6 bases unmatched. Germline-derived CDR1 and CDR2 are MNHNY and SVGAGI (reference sequence). CDR3 length: 15 amino acids. The CDR3, as DNA: TGTGCCAGCAGTTACTTCGACAGGGCTCGTCAGCCCCAGCATTTT. This gives the protein CASSYFDRARQPQHF.

The chain recombines TRBV5-1 with TRBJ2-7; either TRBD1 or TRBD2 may fit D (5 bases each). CDR1 SGHRS and CDR2 YFSETQ come from the germline V gene. V was pared by 7 bases and J by 5 bases, with 31 bases between. The CDR3 is made up of 18 amino acids. The CDR3 sequence is CASAIVGTKGPLDNEQYF. The CDR3 DNA follows: TGCGCCAGCGCAATCGTGGGAACGAAGGGACCCCTCGATAACGAGCAGTACTTC. Full variable domain (outside the CDR3, taken from reference TRBV5-1 and TRBJ2-7): KAGVTQTPRYLIKTRGQQVTLSCSPISGHRSVSWYQQTPGQGLQFLFEYFSETQRNKGNFPGRFSGRQFSNSRSEMNVSTLELGDSALYLCASAIVGTKGPLDNEQYFGPGTRLTVT.

The chain carries TRBV2 and TRBJ2-4; no clear D gene. V was trimmed by 8 bases and J by 1 base, leaving 9 bases between them. CDR1 and CDR2 (germline): SNHLY, FYNNEI. The CDR3 length is 13 residues. Here the CDR3 DNA reads TGTGCCAGCTCTGAAGGGGCCAAAAACATTCAGTACTTC. Protein product: CASSEGAKNIQYF.

This clone was detected only a few times. The gene calls are TRBV6-1 and TRBJ2-1; TRBD2 matches 9 bases. CDR3 length: 14 residues. Per the germline V gene, CDR1 is MNHNS and CDR2 is SASEGT. J gave up 6 bases and V 5 bases, and 5 bases lay outside the gene matches. The CDR3 region is CASSRLAELNEQFF. The CDR3 DNA is TGTGCCAGCAGTCGACTAGCGGAGCTCAATGAGCAGTTCTTC.

The DNA for the CDR3 is TGCGCCAGCAGCTTGGAGCGGGTGACCATTTACTACAATGAGCAGTTCTTC. Protein: CASSLERVTIYYNEQFF. The V call is TRBV5-1, the J call TRBJ2-1; D perhaps matches TRBD2 (6 bases). From germline, CDR1 is SGHRS and CDR2 YFSETQ. The CDR3 contains 17 residues. Trimming cost V 0 bases and J 3 bases, with 16 bases left between them.

CDR3 loop: CASSLRGRGNEQFF. The CDR3 coding sequence is TGCGCCAGCAGCTTGCGAGGGAGGGGTAATGAGCAGTTCTTC. The gene calls are TRBV5-1 and TRBJ2-1, with 7 bases fitting TRBD2. The V gene end was trimmed by 1 base and the J gene end by 7 bases; junction bases not matched to a gene: 5. The length of the CDR3 is 14 residues. Per germline, CDR1 SGHRS and CDR2 YFSETQ. The full variable domain, completed using reference TRBV5-1 and TRBJ2-1, is KAGVTQTPRYLIKTRGQQVTLSCSPISGHRSVSWYQQTPGQGLQFLFEYFSETQRNKGNFPGRFSGRQFSNSRSEMNVSTLELGDSALYLCASSLRGRGNEQFFGPGTRLTVL.

The V gene is TRBV27, the J gene TRBJ2-3, with D possibly being TRBD2 (6 bases). Trimming cost V 7 bases and J 9 bases, with 14 bases left between them. CDR3 length equals 12 residues. Germline values: CDR1 MNHEY, CDR2 SMNVEV (reference sequence). The CDR3 DNA reads TGTGCCAGCAAGGGCCCCCGGGGGACGCAGTATTTT. Its translation is CASKGPRGTQYF.

In DNA, the CDR3 is TGTGCCAGCAGCTTAGGACCATCGACAGCCCCTAAGTCCTACGAGCAGTACTTC. This encodes CASSLGPSTAPKSYEQYF. V gene TRBV11-2 combines with J gene TRBJ2-7; TRBD1 is a possible D gene (5 bases). Germline CDR1 and CDR2: SGHAT and FQNNGV. V lost 1 base and J lost 1, with 20 bases in between. The CDR3 consists of 18 residues.

The chain combines TRBV28 with TRBJ1-2, with D uncertain. CDR3 length: 14 residues. CDR1 is MDHEN and CDR2 is SYDVKM in the germline V gene. V lost 6 bases and J 2 bases, leaving 13 bases between the germline ends. CDR3 bases: TGTGCCAGCAGCAACCGATGGGCGAACTATGGCTACACCTTC. It codes for CASSNRWANYGYTF.

The rearrangement uses TRBV6-5 and TRBJ2-1; D remains ambiguous. Deletions cut 0 bases from V and 6 bases from J, with 6 bases between. This CDR3 spans 13 amino acids. From germline, CDR1 is MNHEY and CDR2 SVGAGI. As DNA, the CDR3 is TGTGCCAGCAGTTACTCGAGACGCAATGAGCAGTTCTTC. It is translated as CASSYSRRNEQFF.

This clone has only one observation. The V gene is TRBV6-5, the J gene TRBJ2-2, with 9 bases identical to TRBD2. The CDR3 loop spans 16 amino acids. Germline loops: CDR1 MNHEY, CDR2 SVGAGI. V trimming: 2 bases; J trimming: 5 bases; junction bases outside the gene matches: 6. The DNA of the CDR3 is TGTGCCAGCAGTTACCCTAGCGGGATGGGAACCGGGGAGCTGTTTTTT. Encoded protein: CASSYPSGMGTGELFF.

The J gene is TRBJ2-7, the V gene TRBV30; the D gene is possibly TRBD2 (5 bases). The V end was cut by 3 bases, the J end by 4 bases, with 13 bases between. Germline V gene data show CDR1 as GTSNPN and CDR2 as SVGIG (reference sequence). The CDR3 contains 13 residues. CDR3 amino acids: CAWRASSGYEQYF. CDR3 nucleotides: TGTGCCTGGAGGGCTTCGTCGGGGTACGAGCAGTACTTC.

The chain uses TRBV6-6 and TRBJ1-5; TRBD1 aligns across 7 bases. Germline-derived CDR1 and CDR2 are MNHNY and SVGAGI (reference sequence). This CDR3 contains 13 residues. After removal of 7 bases from V and 5 bases from J, the junction contained 5 bases not matched to a gene. The CDR3 sequence: CASKGGWDQPQHF. CDR3 coding DNA: TGTGCCAGCAAAGGGGGCTGGGATCAGCCCCAGCATTTT.

The gene calls are TRBV15 and TRBJ2-3; either TRBD1 or TRBD2 may supply D (6 bases each). CDR1 LNHNV and CDR2 YYDKDF come from the germline V gene (reference sequence). The CDR3 runs to 15 residues. V dropped 0 bases and J dropped 2 bases, with 9 bases sitting between them. The DNA for the CDR3 is TGTGCCACCAGCAGAGATGGGGGGCCCACAGATACGCAGTATTTT. It translates to CATSRDGGPTDTQYF.

The chain employs TRBV11-2 and TRBJ1-1; D ambiguous. V dropped 5 bases and J dropped 4 bases, with 17 bases sitting between them. Germline values: CDR1 SGHAT, CDR2 FQNNGV. The CDR3 runs 15 residues. The CDR3 loop is CASSPRNVGFTEAFF. For the CDR3, the DNA is TGTGCCAGCAGCCCCCGAAACGTGGGTTTCACTGAAGCTTTCTTT. Looking up the rest from reference TRBV11-2 and TRBJ1-1 gives the full variable domain: EAGVAQSPRYKIIEKRQSVAFWCNPISGHATLYWYQQILGQGPKLLIQFQNNGVVDDSQLPKDRFSAERLKGVDSTLKIQPAKLEDSAVYLCASSPRNVGFTEAFFGQGTRLTVV.

The chain carries TRBV5-1 and TRBJ2-7; 9 bases are shared with TRBD1. Germline loops: CDR1 SGHRS, CDR2 YFSETQ. V trimming: 4 bases; J trimming: 4 bases; junction bases outside the gene matches: 6. The CDR3 has 14 amino acids. The DNA for the CDR3 is TGCGCCAGCAGCGGGGACAGGGTAAGGTACGAGCAGTACTTC. Protein: CASSGDRVRYEQYF. Filled out from reference TRBV5-1 and TRBJ2-7, the complete variable domain reads KAGVTQTPRYLIKTRGQQVTLSCSPISGHRSVSWYQQTPGQGLQFLFEYFSETQRNKGNFPGRFSGRQFSNSRSEMNVSTLELGDSALYLCASSGDRVRYEQYFGPGTRLTVT.

The chain carries TRBV5-4 and TRBJ1-3, with 10 bases fitting TRBD1. The CDR3 runs to 14 residues. Per germline, CDR1 SGHNT and CDR2 YYREEE (reference sequence). J was trimmed by 8 bases and V by 2 bases; bases with no gene match: 4. The CDR3 sequence is CASSFDRGRDTIYF. Written as DNA, the CDR3 is TGTGCCAGCAGCTTCGACAGGGGGCGGGACACCATATATTTT.

Remarks on this clone: Given the absence of the conserved phenylalanine or tryptophan at the CDR3 end, a read error is likely. No DNA is shown, since the ends of the CDR3 on it are uncertain; the CDR3 is the one TCRdb lists. The chain has TRBV12-5 and TRBJ2-7; whether TRBD1, the table's D call, matches the DNA was not checked. CDR1 and CDR2 (germline): LGHNT, FRNRAP. A total of 10 residues make up the CDR3, ends included. CDR3 protein: CASGLFRSQL.

V usage is TRBV6-6 and J usage is TRBJ2-3; perhaps TRBD2 as D (6 bases). V shed 7 bases and J shed 3 bases, with 17 bases lying between them. This CDR3 region has 15 residues. Germline V lookup: CDR1 MNHNY, CDR2 SVGAGI (reference sequence). The CDR3 DNA is TGTGCCAGCACCGTTACGGTTGGGGGGACAGATACGCAGTATTTT. It codes for CASTVTVGGTDTQYF.

V and J are TRBV28 and TRBJ2-7; 7 bases agree with TRBD2. Trimming removed 2 bases from V and 4 bases from J; junction bases left unmatched: 8. CDR1 and CDR2 from the germline V gene are MDHEN and SYDVKM. The CDR3 is 15 residues long. CDR3 in amino acids: CASSLLSGTGYEQYF. DNA of the CDR3: TGTGCCAGCAGTTTACTGAGCGGGACGGGGTACGAGCAGTACTTC. Full variable domain (missing parts from reference TRBV28 and TRBJ2-7): DVKVTQSSRYLVKRTGEKVFLECVQDMDHENMFWYRQDPGLGLRLIYFSYDVKMKEKGDIPEGYSVSREKKERFSLILESASTNQTSMYLCASSLLSGTGYEQYFGPGTRLTVT.

The V and J genes are TRBV19 and TRBJ1-6, with D tentatively TRBD1 (6 bases). The germline V and J ends were trimmed by 4 bases and 5 bases, with 12 bases remaining between them. Per the germline V gene, CDR1 is LNHDA and CDR2 is SQIVND (reference sequence). This CDR3 spans 15 amino acids. CDR3 bases: TGTGCCAGTAGTACTAGGGGGGGAAATAATTCACCCCTCCACTTT. The encoded protein is CASSTRGGNNSPLHF.

The chain carries TRBV6-1 and TRBJ2-1; no reliable D call. Per germline, CDR1 MNHNS and CDR2 SASEGT. The CDR3 totals 13 residues. Trimming cost V 4 bases and J 8 bases, with 12 bases left between them. The CDR3 DNA follows: TGTGCCAGCAGTGTCCTCGGAGTCGATGAGCAGTTCTTC. Its translation: CASSVLGVDEQFF.

The gene calls are TRBV28 and TRBJ1-4, with D perhaps TRBD1 (5 bases). Trimming took off 5 bases at V and 6 bases at J, with 22 bases between the two ends. The CDR3 extends over 17 amino acids. Looked up from germline, CDR1 is MDHEN and CDR2 is SYDVKM. DNA of the CDR3: TGTGCCAGCAGTCCATACCCCCGGGGGGGAGAGGATGAAAAACTGTTTTTT. Translation gives CASSPYPRGGEDEKLFF.

This chain uses TRBV11-3 with TRBJ1-5; D uncertain. There are 16 residues in the CDR3. The germline V and J ends were trimmed by 5 bases and 2 bases, with 16 bases remaining between them. Germline loops: CDR1 SGHNT, CDR2 YENEEA. CDR3 protein: CASSQFAQAGNQPQHF. The DNA of the CDR3 is TGTGCCAGCAGCCAGTTCGCCCAAGCGGGCAATCAGCCCCAGCATTTT.

With regard to this clone: Germline and junction disagree at one end, which may indicate a read error. CDR3 amino acids: CVSSPGTGVQPQHF. For the CDR3, the DNA is TGCGTCAGCAGCCCCGGGACAGGGGTACAGCCCCAGCATTTT. This chain links TRBV5-1 with TRBJ1-5; 10 nucleotides line up with TRBD1. The CDR3 contains 14 residues. CDR1 and CDR2 (germline): SGHRS, YFSETQ.

The chain couples TRBV10-3 to TRBJ1-6; 7 bases line up with TRBD1. The CDR3 is 15 residues long. Germline-derived CDR1 and CDR2 are ENHRY and SYGVKD. The trim removed 2 bases at V and 7 bases at J, leaving 5 bases unmatched. The CDR3: CAISEEGAGNSPLHF. The CDR3 DNA reads as TGTGCCATCAGTGAGGAGGGGGCAGGAAATTCACCCCTCCACTTT.